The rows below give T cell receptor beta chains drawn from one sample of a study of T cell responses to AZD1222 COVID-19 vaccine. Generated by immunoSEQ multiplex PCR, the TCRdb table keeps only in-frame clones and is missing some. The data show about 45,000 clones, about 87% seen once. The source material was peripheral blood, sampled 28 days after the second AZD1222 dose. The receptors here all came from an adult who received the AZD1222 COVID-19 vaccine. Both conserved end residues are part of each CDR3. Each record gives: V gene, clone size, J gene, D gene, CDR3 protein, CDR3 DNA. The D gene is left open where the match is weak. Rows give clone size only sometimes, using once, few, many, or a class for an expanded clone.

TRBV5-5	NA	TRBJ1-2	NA	CASSLDPTGDYGYTF	TGTGCCAGCAGCTTGGATCCGACAGGAGATTATGGCTACACCTTC
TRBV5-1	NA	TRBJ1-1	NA	CASSLLPDGMNTEAFF	TGCGCCAGCAGCTTGTTACCAGACGGAATGAACACTGAAGCTTTCTTT
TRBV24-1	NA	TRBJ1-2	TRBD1	CATSDGQEDGYTF	TGTGCCACCAGTGACGGACAGGAGGATGGCTACACCTTC
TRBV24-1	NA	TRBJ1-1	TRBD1	CATSGGQGNRGRNTEAFF	TGTGCCACCAGTGGTGGACAGGGGAATAGGGGTAGGAACACTGAAGCTTTCTTT
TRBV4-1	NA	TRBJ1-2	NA	CASSQVTGANYGYTF	TGCGCCAGCAGCCAAGTGACAGGAGCTAACTATGGCTACACCTTC
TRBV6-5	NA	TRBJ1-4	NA	CASSGREKLFF	TGTGCCAGCAGCGGGAGAGAAAAACTGTTTTTT
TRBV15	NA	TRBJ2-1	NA	CATSKGLEGSYNEQFF	TGTGCCACCAGCAAGGGCCTAGAAGGGTCCTACAATGAGCAGTTCTTC
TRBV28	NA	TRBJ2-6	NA	CASRGFGANVLTF	TGTGCCAGCAGGGGTTTTGGGGCCAACGTCCTGACTTTC
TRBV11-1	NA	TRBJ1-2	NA	CASSLGPEKDYGYTF	TGTGCCAGCAGCTTAGGACCGGAGAAAGACTATGGCTACACCTTC
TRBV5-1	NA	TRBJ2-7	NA	CASSLDPNSYEQYF	TGCGCCAGCAGCTTGGACCCTAACTCCTACGAGCAGTACTTC
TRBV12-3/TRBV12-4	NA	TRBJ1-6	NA	CASTPAGSSPLHF	TGTGCCAGCACCCCAGCGGGGAGTTCACCCCTCCACTTT
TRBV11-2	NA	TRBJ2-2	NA	CASRPLTGGRFGELFF	TGTGCCAGCAGACCTCTCACCGGGGGGCGGTTCGGGGAGCTGTTTTTT
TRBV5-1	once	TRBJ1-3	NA	CASSLYSSGNTIYF	TGCGCCAGCAGCTTGTACAGCTCTGGAAACACCATATATTTT
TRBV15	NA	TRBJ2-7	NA	CATSSAPEGWVEQYF	TGTGCCACCAGCAGTGCACCGGAGGGGTGGGTCGAGCAGTACTTC
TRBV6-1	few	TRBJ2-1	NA	CASSEPGTPNNEQFF	TGTGCCAGCAGTGAACCCGGGACACCGAACAATGAGCAGTTCTTC
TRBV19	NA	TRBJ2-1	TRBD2	CASSILAGGPHEQFF	TGTGCCAGTAGTATCCTAGCGGGAGGTCCGCATGAGCAGTTCTTC
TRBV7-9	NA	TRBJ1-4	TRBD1	CASSSVATGRDEKLFF	TGTGCCAGCAGCTCAGTAGCGACAGGGAGGGACGAAAAACTGTTTTTT
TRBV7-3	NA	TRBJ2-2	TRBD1	CASSRDRAGTGELFF	TGTGCCAGCAGCCGAGACAGGGCGGGCACCGGGGAGCTGTTTTTT
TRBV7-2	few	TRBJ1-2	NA	CASSLAVGGRYGYTF	TGTGCCAGCAGCTTAGCTGTTGGGGGTAGATATGGCTACACCTTC
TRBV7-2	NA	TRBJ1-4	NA	CASSPRTASNEKLFF	TGTGCCAGCAGCCCCCGGACAGCTAGTAATGAAAAACTGTTTTTT
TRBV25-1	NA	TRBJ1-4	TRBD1	CASSRTGRLFF	TGTGCCAGCAGCCGGACAGGGAGACTGTTTTTT
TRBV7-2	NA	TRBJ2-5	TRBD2	CASSWSGGGSYETQYF	TGTGCCAGCAGCTGGAGCGGCGGCGGGAGTTACGAGACCCAGTACTTC
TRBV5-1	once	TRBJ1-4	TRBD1	CASSPVGQRTPTNEKLFF	TGCGCCAGCAGCCCGGTGGGACAGCGGACCCCAACTAATGAAAAACTGTTTTTT
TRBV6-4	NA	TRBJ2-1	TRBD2	CASSDFGAGASNEQFF	TGTGCCAGCAGTGATTTCGGTGCGGGAGCAAGCAATGAGCAGTTCTTC
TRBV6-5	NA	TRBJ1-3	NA	CASRSDGNTIYF	TGTGCCAGCAGGAGCGATGGAAACACCATATATTTT
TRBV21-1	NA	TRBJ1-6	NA	CASDMQDSPLHF	TGTGCCAGTGACATGCAGGATTCACCCCTCCACTTT
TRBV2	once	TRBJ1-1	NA	CASRGGWQVNTEAFF	TGTGCCAGCAGGGGGGGGTGGCAGGTGAACACTGAAGCTTTCTTT
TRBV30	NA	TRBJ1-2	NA	CAWSPISGYTF	TGTGCCTGGAGCCCCATTAGCGGCTACACCTTC
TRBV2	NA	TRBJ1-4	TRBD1	CASSDWTGDEKLFF	TGTGCCAGCAGTGACTGGACAGGGGATGAAAAACTGTTTTTT
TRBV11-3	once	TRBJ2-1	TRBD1	CASSLVAGGSYNEQFF	TGTGCCAGCAGCTTAGTAGCAGGGGGCTCCTACAATGAGCAGTTCTTC